These T cell receptor beta chains were read from a single sample in a study of vaccination effects on CD4 cells after COVID-19. This table comes from immunoSEQ multiplex PCR, and its TCRdb copy is limited to in-frame clones, with some not included. The sample has 50,000 or so clones; roughly three fifths are singletons. Antigens for these TCRs are unknown. Sample: CD4+ T cells from PBMCs cultured without peptide, taken before COVID-19 vaccination. The source is a human donor who received a COVID-19 vaccine. The CDR3 runs from the conserved cysteine through the conserved F or W. A D gene is named only where the DNA matches it firmly. Some rows have no size entry. The others give once, few or many, or a class for an expanded clone.

d_gene,v_gene,j_gene,abundance,CDR3nt,CDR3aa
NA,TRBV4-2,TRBJ1-2,NA,TGTGCCAGCAGCCAAGATCGAAGAGGGGGTGGCTACACCTTC,CASSQDRRGGGYTF
NA,TRBV5-5,TRBJ1-5,NA,TGTGCCAGCAGCTTCGGGACGCCCGATCAGCCCCAGCATTTT,CASSFGTPDQPQHF
NA,TRBV5-4,TRBJ1-2,few,TGTGCCAGCAGACAGACAGGAGACTATGGCTACACCTTC,CASRQTGDYGYTF
NA,TRBV5-5,TRBJ2-3,NA,TGTGCCAGCAGCCGGGCCGAGGCAGATACGCAGTATTTT,CASSRAEADTQYF
NA,TRBV6-5,TRBJ1-5,once,TGTGCCAGCAGTCCGGGGGCATGGCAGCCCCAGCATTTT,CASSPGAWQPQHF
TRBD1,TRBV7-8,TRBJ2-7,few,TGTGCCAGCAGCCTAATCTCCTCCGGGACAGGGGCTTACGAGCAGTACTTC,CASSLISSGTGAYEQYF
NA,TRBV7-9,TRBJ2-7,NA,TGTGCCAGCAGCTTAGACTACGAGCAGTACTTC,CASSLDYEQYF
TRBD1,TRBV25-1,TRBJ1-2,NA,TGTGCCAGCAGTGAAAGGTCGGGACAGGGTGGGGTTGGCTACACCTTC,CASSERSGQGGVGYTF
NA,TRBV10-3,TRBJ1-5,NA,TGTGCCATCAGCCTTCAAGGAAGCAATCAGCCCCAGCATTTT,CAISLQGSNQPQHF
NA,TRBV4-1,TRBJ2-7,NA,TGCGCCAGCAGCCAAGTACCTGCGGGGGCATACGAGCAGTACTTC,CASSQVPAGAYEQYF
NA,TRBV5-1,TRBJ1-6,few,TGCGCCAGCAGCTTGGATGCCGGGCAGGACAATTCACCCCTCCACTTT,CASSLDAGQDNSPLHF
NA,TRBV19,TRBJ2-7,NA,TGTGCCAGTAGTATAGCACTGCCCTACGAGCAGTACTTC,CASSIALPYEQYF
NA,TRBV2,TRBJ2-7,NA,TGTGCCAGCAGTGGGGGCAGGGATTCGCACGAGCAGTACTTC,CASSGGRDSHEQYF
NA,TRBV28,TRBJ1-2,NA,TGTGCCAGCAGTTTAGGCAGGGAACGGTGGAACTATGGCTACACCTTC,CASSLGRERWNYGYTF
NA,TRBV10-3,TRBJ1-1,NA,TGTGCCATCAAGGTTGGAGGGGGCACTGAAGCTTTCTTT,CAIKVGGGTEAFF
NA,TRBV30,TRBJ1-4,NA,TGTGCCAGGTCGGAAGATGGAACTAATGAAAAACTGTTTTTT,CARSEDGTNEKLFF
TRBD2,TRBV27,TRBJ2-7,NA,TGTGCCAGCAGAGCCGGGACTAGCGGCTCCTACGAGCAGTACTTC,CASRAGTSGSYEQYF
TRBD2,TRBV5-6,TRBJ2-1,NA,TGTGCCAGCAGCTTGGCGCTAGCGGGAGGAAATGAGCAGTTCTTC,CASSLALAGGNEQFF
TRBD1,TRBV9,TRBJ2-1,NA,TGTGCCAGCAGCGCATCCGGGACAGTTTCCTACAATGAGCAGTTCTTC,CASSASGTVSYNEQFF
TRBD2,TRBV5-6,TRBJ2-3,NA,TGTGCCAGCAGCTCGCGGGGGGGCCAGGGCACAGATACGCAGTATTTT,CASSSRGGQGTDTQYF
NA,TRBV19,TRBJ2-7,NA,TGTGCCAGTAGTATAGTTGGCGGACCCACCTACGAGCAGTACTTC,CASSIVGGPTYEQYF
TRBD1,TRBV28,TRBJ1-6,few,TGTGCCAGCAGCTTTCTGACAGGGAATAATTCACCCCTCCACTTT,CASSFLTGNNSPLHF
NA,TRBV5-1,TRBJ1-3,once,TGCGCCAGCAGCTTAGGGCGCGGCAGTAGCTCTGGAAACACCATATATTTT,CASSLGRGSSSGNTIYF
TRBD1,TRBV9,TRBJ2-7,NA,TGTGCCAGCAGCGGGAGAGGGACAGGGGTCTACGAGCAGTACTTC,CASSGRGTGVYEQYF
NA,TRBV5-1,TRBJ2-5,NA,TGCGCCAGCACCCCCGTCCGGGGTGTCAAGACCCAGTACTTC,CASTPVRGVKTQYF
TRBD2,TRBV19,TRBJ2-3,NA,TGTGCCAGTAGCGAGACTAGCGGGAGTGCAGATACGCAGTATTTT,CASSETSGSADTQYF
NA,TRBV7-2,TRBJ1-2,NA,TGTGCCAGCAGCTTAGAGGGTGTCTATGGCTACACCTTC,CASSLEGVYGYTF
NA,TRBV28,TRBJ1-6,NA,TGTGCCAGCGTCACGGAGGGCGGCGGACGCTCACCCCTCCACTTT,CASVTEGGGRSPLHF
NA,TRBV19,TRBJ1-3,NA,TGTGCCAGTAGTATGGACGGAACCTTTTCTGGAAACACCATATATTTT,CASSMDGTFSGNTIYF
NA,TRBV9,TRBJ1-4,NA,TGTGCCAGCAGCGCGACAGCCGGTAATGAAAAACTGTTTTTT,CASSATAGNEKLFF
NA,TRBV13,TRBJ1-2,NA,TGTGCCAGCAGCCAGTACAGAGACCCGCTTCAGGGGGGCTACACCTTC,CASSQYRDPLQGGYTF
TRBD2,TRBV18,TRBJ2-1,NA,TGTGCCAGCTCACCACCGACTAGCGGGGGGGGCAATGAGCAGTTCTTC,CASSPPTSGGGNEQFF
TRBD2,TRBV6-4,TRBJ2-3,NA,TGTGCCAGCAGAAAAGCGGGAGACACAGATACGCAGTATTTT,CASRKAGDTDTQYF
TRBD1,TRBV10-3,TRBJ2-5,NA,TGTGCCATCAGTGAGTCGACAGGGAAAGAGACCCAGTACTTC,CAISESTGKETQYF
TRBD2,TRBV14,TRBJ2-1,few,TGTGCCAGCAGACGCACTAGCGGGAGCTACAATGAGCAGTTCTTC,CASRRTSGSYNEQFF